This T cell receptor (beta chain) was recorded in a study of T cells in Graves' hyperthyroidism and ophthalmopathy. In its sample, this clonotype was seen a few times. Its matching antigen is unknown. Amplification of TCR beta CDR3 regions was performed using RNA transcripts as template. HTBI primers were the set used in a first-round RT-PCR of the TCR CDR3. TCRdb independently ran MiXCR on the multiplex PCR reads; one entry per CDR3 protein. The sample contains about 600,000 distinct CDR3 sequences, 14% of which appear only once. General observations from the study: Most thyroid clonotypes that were expanded above 0.001 also turned up in blood.

Germline CDR1 and CDR2: LGHDT and YNNKEL (reference sequence). V dropped 3 bases and J dropped 3; count of bases not matched to a gene: 13. This CDR3 is 19 amino acids long. The TCR sequence derives from a woman under 30 with Graves' ophthalmopathy. This chain links TRBV3-1 with TRBJ2-1, with 11 nucleotides matching TRBD2. The sequencing sample was made of blood. CDR3 nucleotides: TGTGCCAGCAGCCACCAAGGGGGACTAGCGGAATACTACTACAATGAGCAGTTCTTC. Translating it yields CASSHQGGLAEYYYNEQFF.